The 18 T cell receptor beta chains given below trace back to one sample, sequenced in a study of response to subunit inactivated influenza vaccine. TCRdb re-called the RT-PCR reads through MiXCR, storing one row per CDR3 protein. The table has about 540,000 distinct CDR3 sequences, around a quarter seen once. These data are also associated with another study on T cells expressing NK-cell markers. Turning to that study: The cDNA for TCR beta came from 5'RACE template switching with UMIs.

The specimen comprised CD4+ T cells sorted from PBMCs, sampled 11 to 12 days after vaccination. Receptors were obtained from a man aged 45 to 65 who received an inactivated influenza vaccine.

This clonotype was seen only a few times. The V call is TRBV14, the J call TRBJ1-2, with a weak D call TRBD1 (5 bases). Germline V lookup: CDR1 SGHDN, CDR2 FVKESK. The V end lost 0 bases, the J end lost 8 bases, and 13 bases lay between the germline ends. This CDR3 contains 14 residues. The CDR3 spells CASSQEDGTKGYTF. CDR3 bases: TGTGCCAGCAGCCAAGAGGACGGGACTAAGGGCTACACCTTC.

V is TRBV5-1 and J is TRBJ2-2; no clear D. Trimming stripped 2 bases from V and 0 bases from J, with 8 bases between. This CDR3 spans 15 amino acids. From germline, CDR1 is SGHRS and CDR2 YFSETQ. CDR3 in DNA: TGCGCCAGCAGCTTCGTGGTATCGAACACCGGGGAGCTGTTTTTT. This encodes CASSFVVSNTGELFF.

The chain links TRBV30 to TRBJ2-6; D unclear. CDR3 length: 15 residues. The germline V gene encodes CDR1 GTSNPN and CDR2 SVGIG (reference sequence). Trimming took off 3 bases at V and 1 base at J, with 10 bases between the two ends. CDR3 region: CAWSLGQSGANVLTF. In nucleotides, the CDR3 is TGTGCCTGGAGCCTGGGTCAATCTGGGGCCAACGTCCTGACTTTC.

This clonotype showed up just a few times. This sequence joins TRBV4-2 and TRBJ2-5; perhaps D is TRBD1 or TRBD2 (5 bases each). Germline V gives CDR1 LGHNA, CDR2 YNFKEQ. Trimming pared 1 base from V and 9 bases from J, leaving 15 bases between. This CDR3 has 14 amino acids. This chain's CDR3 is CASSQAGSVGAQYF. DNA of the CDR3: TGTGCCAGCAGCCAAGCGGGATCCGTGGGGGCCCAGTACTTC.

V is TRBV5-1 and J is TRBJ2-3; D is unclear. With 4 bases removed from V and 0 bases from J, the gap between germline ends came to 15 bases. The CDR3 has 16 amino acids. Germline values: CDR1 SGHRS, CDR2 YFSETQ. CDR3 in amino acids: CASSLGHEASTDTQYF. In DNA, the CDR3 is TGCGCCAGCAGCCTGGGCCATGAAGCTAGCACAGATACGCAGTATTTT.

The chain couples TRBV12-3 or TRBV12-4 to TRBJ2-3; D possibly uses TRBD1 or TRBD2 (6 bases each). V lost 3 bases and J lost 11, with 18 bases in between. The CDR3 is 14 amino acids. Here the CDR3 reads CASSLEGGVRGQYF. The CDR3 DNA sequence: TGTGCCAGCAGTTTGGAGGGGGGCGTCAGGGGGCAGTATTTT.

V usage is TRBV4-1 and J usage is TRBJ2-5; weak D call: TRBD2 (6 bases). The V end was cut by 1 base, the J end by 2 bases, with 11 bases between. Germline lookup yields CDR1 MGHRA and CDR2 YSYEKL. This CDR3 has 15 amino acids. DNA of the CDR3: TGCGCCAGCAGCCAAGTCCGGGGGAGTCAAGAGACCCAGTACTTC. Translated: CASSQVRGSQETQYF.

The chain carries TRBV4-2 and TRBJ1-2; tentative D call: TRBD1 (5 bases). Germline values: CDR1 LGHNA, CDR2 YNFKEQ. The germline V and J ends were trimmed by 0 bases and 6 bases, with 14 bases remaining between them. The CDR3 contains 15 residues. The CDR3 protein is CASSQDLTVSDGYTF. Here the CDR3 DNA reads TGTGCCAGCAGCCAAGACTTGACAGTTTCGGATGGCTACACCTTC.

This clonotype appeared a few times. V and J are TRBV7-2 and TRBJ1-5; D possibly corresponds to TRBD1 (6 bases). The germline V and J ends were trimmed by 5 bases and 5 bases, with 13 bases remaining between them. Per the germline V gene, CDR1 is SGHTA and CDR2 is FQGNSA. The CDR3 loop spans 14 amino acids. CDR3 nucleotide sequence: TGTGCCAGCAGCCCCCGTGGGGGGCATCAGCCCCAGCATTTT. Protein: CASSPRGGHQPQHF.

The chain employs TRBV7-2 and TRBJ2-7; 9 positions match TRBD2. The CDR3 runs to 15 residues. The germline gives CDR1 SGHTA, CDR2 FQGNSA. The ends lost 1 base at V and 2 bases at J; junction bases unmatched: 3. This CDR3 reads CASSLVAGEAYEQYF. The CDR3 nucleotides read TGTGCCAGCAGCTTAGTAGCGGGGGAGGCCTACGAGCAGTACTTC.

The chain carries TRBV20-1 and TRBJ2-6; 14 nucleotides line up with TRBD2. There are 19 residues in the CDR3. Germline loops: CDR1 DFQATT, CDR2 SNEGSKA (reference sequence). V dropped 0 bases and J dropped 1; count of bases not matched to a gene: 5. Here the CDR3 reads CSARDPGLAGGSGANVLTF. The CDR3 DNA reads as TGCAGTGCTAGAGATCCCGGACTAGCGGGAGGATCTGGGGCCAACGTCCTGACTTTC.

This chain joins TRBV30 and TRBJ2-2; weak D call: TRBD1 (6 bases). CDR3 length: 14 amino acids. V gave up 1 base and J gave up 4 bases, with 10 bases separating them. Germline assignment: CDR1 GTSNPN and CDR2 SVGIG (reference sequence). The CDR3 sequence is CAWSGSGVTGELFF. The CDR3 DNA sequence: TGTGCCTGGAGTGGTTCAGGGGTCACCGGGGAGCTGTTTTTT.

The count of this clonotype is one. The chain uses TRBV20-1 and TRBJ1-1; tentative D call: TRBD1 (6 bases). The V and J ends lost 3 bases and 1 base respectively, with 15 bases between them. This CDR3 has 15 amino acids. The germline V gene encodes CDR1 DFQATT and CDR2 SNEGSKA (reference sequence). DNA for the CDR3: TGCAGTGCTAGCGGGAAACAGGGAGGGAACACTGAAGCTTTCTTT. It is translated as CSASGKQGGNTEAFF.

There are a few counts of this clonotype. The chain joins TRBV5-1 to TRBJ2-7, with a weak D call TRBD1 (6 bases). The CDR3 runs to 14 residues. Between the trimmed V and J ends, which lost 4 bases and 0 bases, there was a span of 11 bases. The V gene's germline CDR1 is SGHRS and CDR2 YFSETQ. The CDR3 DNA reads as TGCGCCAGCAGCGGGACATACCCCTCCTACGAGCAGTACTTC. Translated, it gives CASSGTYPSYEQYF.

This clonotype was counted a few times. The rearrangement joins TRBV27 to TRBJ2-1, with a weak D call TRBD1 (5 bases). V lost 6 bases, J lost 8 bases, and 14 bases lay in between. This CDR3 contains 13 residues. Per germline, CDR1 MNHEY and CDR2 SMNVEV (reference sequence). CDR3 in amino acids: CASRKLGAHEQFF. As DNA, the CDR3 is TGTGCCAGCAGGAAGCTTGGGGCGCATGAGCAGTTCTTC.

This clonotype came up a few times. This sequence joins TRBV4-2 and TRBJ2-1, with 9 bases lining up with TRBD2. The V gene's germline CDR1 is LGHNA and CDR2 YNFKEQ. CDR3 length: 17 amino acids. V lost 1 base, J lost 0 bases, and 4 bases stayed unmatched. CDR3 loop: CASSQGTSVSSYNEQFF. The CDR3 nucleotides are TGTGCCAGCAGCCAAGGGACTAGCGTTAGCTCCTACAATGAGCAGTTCTTC.

In its sample, this clonotype was seen a few times. The rearrangement joins TRBV10-3 to TRBJ1-1; 9 bases agree with TRBD1. CDR3 length: 14 amino acids. The junction had 4 bases not matched to a gene; V was cut back by 3 bases and J by 5 bases. Germline assignment: CDR1 ENHRY and CDR2 SYGVKD. CDR3 DNA: TGTGCCATCAGTGAACGCGACAGGGGGACTGAAGCTTTCTTT. Residues: CAISERDRGTEAFF.

This clonotype has just a few counts. The chain employs TRBV5-4 and TRBJ2-2; 8 bases match TRBD1. Germline V gives CDR1 SGHNT, CDR2 YYREEE (reference sequence). This CDR3 has 13 amino acids. V lost 1 base and J lost 7; bases outside the gene matches: 0. Written as DNA, the CDR3 is TGTGCCAGCAGCTTGACAGGGGGCGGGGAGCTGTTTTTT. Translation gives CASSLTGGGELFF.